The 21 T cell receptor beta chains below were found in one sample sequenced in a study of T-cell memory formation after mild COVID-19. One entry per CDR3 protein results from TCRdb running MiXCR on the 5' RACE reads. The sample lists about 50,000 distinct CDR3 sequences, around 10% occurring once. The sequenced material came from PBMCs or a T cell subset sorted from them (not recorded which). These receptor sequences come from a man between 18 and 29 years old who had mild COVID-19 (a few samples of this study predate the infection). Cell type and time point are not known.

This clonotype was detected only a few times. The chain combines TRBV10-3 with TRBJ2-5, with 10 bases identical to TRBD1. This CDR3 has 15 residues. Germline V CDR1 and CDR2: ENHRY, SYGVKD. Trimming at V came to 10 bases and at J to 5 bases, leaving 13 bases not matched to a gene. The CDR3 spells CASRPGQGKRETQYF. The CDR3 DNA sequence: TGTGCCAGCCGGCCGGGACAGGGGAAAAGGGAGACCCAGTACTTC.

The rearrangement uses TRBV27 and TRBJ2-7; 8 nucleotides match TRBD2. CDR1 MNHEY and CDR2 SMNVEV come from the germline V gene (reference sequence). There are 15 residues in the CDR3. The junction had 5 bases not matched to a gene; V was cut back by 2 bases and J by 2 bases. The CDR3 region is CASSLLRGGTYEQYV. CDR3 in DNA: TGTGCCAGCAGTTTACTGCGCGGGGGGACCTACGAGCAGTACGTC.

The rearrangement links TRBV5-4 to TRBJ1-6, with D unclear. This CDR3 is 14 amino acids long. Germline V gene lookup returns CDR1 SGHNT and CDR2 YYREEE (reference sequence). The V end was cut by 4 bases, the J end by 7 bases, with 12 bases between. The CDR3 coding sequence is TGTGCCAGCAGCGTGGACTGGAACAATTCACCCCTCCACTTT. Its protein is CASSVDWNNSPLHF. Combining the CDR3 with reference TRBV5-4 and TRBJ1-6 gives the whole variable domain ETGVTQSPTHLIKTRGQQVTLRCSSQSGHNTVSWYQQALGQGPQFIFQYYREEENGRGNFPPRFSGLQFPNYSSELNVNALELDDSALYLCASSVDWNNSPLHFGNGTRLTVT.

This clonotype was detected only a few times. The chain employs TRBV5-1 and TRBJ2-2; 7 bases are a match to TRBD1. CDR1 and CDR2 (germline): SGHRS, YFSETQ. This CDR3 has 15 amino acids. V gave up 4 bases and J gave up 2 bases; unmatched junction bases: 5. CDR3 loop: CASSMTGQNTGELFF. The CDR3 DNA sequence: TGCGCCAGCAGCATGACAGGGCAAAACACCGGGGAGCTGTTTTTT.

This clonotype was picked up many times. The chain uses TRBV7-9 and TRBJ2-7; the match to TRBD2 covers 12 bases. The CDR3 length is 14 residues. The ends lost 6 bases at V and 6 bases at J; junction bases unmatched: 6. From germline, CDR1 is SEHNR and CDR2 FQNEAQ (reference sequence). CDR3 in amino acids: CASSPPGLAGEQYV. The CDR3 bases are TGTGCCAGCAGTCCTCCGGGACTAGCGGGCGAGCAGTACGTC.

This chain links TRBV12-3 or TRBV12-4 with TRBJ2-5; the D gene is possibly TRBD2 (6 bases). Trimming shortened V by 6 bases and J by 2 bases, and 22 bases separated the two germline ends. There are 17 residues in the CDR3. CDR3 loop: CASSPLSGGTDQETQYF. The CDR3 nucleotides read TGTGCCAGCAGCCCGTTAAGTGGCGGGACGGATCAAGAGACCCAGTACTTC.

The rearrangement links TRBV5-6 to TRBJ2-7; TRBD1 agrees at 9 bases. J lost 4 bases, V lost 4 bases, and 3 bases had no gene match. Germline V lookup: CDR1 SGHDT, CDR2 YYEEEE. The CDR3 loop spans 13 amino acids. In DNA, the CDR3 is TGTGCCAGCAGCGGGGGACAGGGATACGAGCAGTACTTC. It yields the protein CASSGGQGYEQYF.

The CDR3 DNA is TGTGCCAGCTCACCTCCCACTAGCGGGAGTATCATGCAGTATTTT. Translating gives CASSPPTSGSIMQYF. This chain joins TRBV18 and TRBJ2-3, with TRBD2 matching over 11 bases. V was pared by 3 bases and J by 11 bases, with 10 bases of the junction left unmatched. Germline V lookup: CDR1 KGHSH, CDR2 LQKENI. The CDR3 is 15 amino acids.

This clonotype was seen a single time. In DNA, the CDR3 is TGTGCCAGCAGTTTAGCAGGGGACAGGGGGCCATTGGGCACTGAAGCTTTCTTT. This sequence encodes CASSLAGDRGPLGTEAFF. V usage is TRBV12-3 or TRBV12-4 and J usage is TRBJ1-1, with 12 positions matching TRBD1. V trimming: 0 bases; J trimming: 4 bases; junction bases outside the gene matches: 9. The CDR3 is made up of 18 amino acids.

The chain joins TRBV2 to TRBJ2-3; TRBD2 might be the D (5 bases). The germline V gene has CDR1 SNHLY and CDR2 FYNNEI. The CDR3 runs 12 residues. V lost 8 bases and J 2 bases, leaving 8 bases between the germline ends. CDR3 loop: CASGLATDTQYF. The CDR3 region has the DNA TGTGCCAGCGGGCTAGCCACAGATACGCAGTATTTT.

In its sample, this clonotype was seen a few times. The chain uses TRBV7-9 and TRBJ2-2, with D possibly matching TRBD2 (5 bases). Germline CDR1 and CDR2: SEHNR and FQNEAQ (reference sequence). V gave up 6 bases and J gave up 5 bases, with 13 bases separating them. The CDR3 runs 14 residues. The CDR3 sequence: CASSPYRGTGELFF. The DNA of the CDR3 is TGTGCCAGCAGTCCCTACAGAGGGACCGGGGAGCTGTTTTTT.

This clonotype was recorded a few times. The chain combines TRBV29-1 with TRBJ2-2, with a possible D match to TRBD2 (5 bases). The CDR3 covers 15 residues. Germline CDR1 and CDR2: SQVTM and ANQGSEA. V lost 4 bases and J lost 7, with 19 bases in between. DNA of the CDR3: TGCAGCGTTGGAGGGTTTGAAGGGTGGAGCGGGGAGCTGTTTTTT. It codes for CSVGGFEGWSGELFF.

This clonotype was found a few times. V is TRBV5-6 and J is TRBJ1-4; 9 bases line up with TRBD1. The CDR3 is 15 amino acids. V was pared by 3 bases and J by 7 bases, with 7 bases of the junction left unmatched. Germline V gene lookup returns CDR1 SGHDT and CDR2 YYEEEE. The CDR3 here is CASSSPGTGSEKLFF. CDR3 DNA sequence: TGTGCCAGCAGCTCACCCGGGACAGGGTCTGAAAAACTGTTTTTT.

This clonotype was counted only a few times. The V and J genes are TRBV9 and TRBJ1-1; the D is unclear. Germline-derived CDR1 and CDR2 are SGDLS and YYNGEE. The ends were cut back, 0 bases at V and 10 bases at J, with 19 bases in the middle. This CDR3 is 15 amino acids long. CDR3 in amino acids: CASSVGSSSGSSAFF. The CDR3 nucleotides are TGTGCCAGCAGCGTAGGATCTTCCTCCGGATCTTCAGCTTTCTTT. The complete variable domain, with remaining parts taken from reference TRBV9 and TRBJ1-1, reads DSGVTQTPKHLITATGQRVTLRCSPRSGDLSVYWYQQSLDQGLQFLIQYYNGEERAKGNILERFSAQQFPDLHSELNLSSLELGDSALYFCASSVGSSSGSSAFFGQGTRLTVV.

The rearrangement joins TRBV5-1 to TRBJ1-2; tentative D call: TRBD1 (5 bases). The germline V gene has CDR1 SGHRS and CDR2 YFSETQ. This CDR3 is 14 amino acids long. Trimming removed 6 bases from V and 2 bases from J, with 14 bases in between. CDR3 sequence: CASNVDGANYGYTF. The DNA for the CDR3 is TGCGCCAGCAACGTTGACGGGGCCAACTATGGCTACACCTTC.

The gene calls are TRBV2 and TRBJ2-3; 10 bases align to TRBD2. Germline V lookup: CDR1 SNHLY, CDR2 FYNNEI. Trimming removed 3 bases from V and 1 base from J; junction bases left unmatched: 4. The CDR3 extends over 16 amino acids. The CDR3 spells CASSERSGGGTDTQYF. CDR3 DNA sequence: TGTGCCAGCAGTGAGAGGAGCGGGGGGGGCACAGATACGCAGTATTTT.

This clonotype was detected a few times. Germline is not matched at one junction end, which may reflect a read error. J is TRBJ1-6 and V is TRBV4-2; D uncertain. Germline CDR1 and CDR2: LGHNA and YNFKEQ. The CDR3 loop spans 15 amino acids. The CDR3 DNA sequence: TGTGCCAGCAGCCAAGGGAGCCTGAGGGCCACGGGTCTGCAATTT. The encoded protein is CASSQGSLRATGLQF.

In this sample, this clonotype turned up a few times. The J gene is TRBJ2-7, the V gene TRBV6-2 or TRBV6-3; TRBD1 is a possible D gene (6 bases). Germline loops: CDR1 MNHEY, CDR2 SVGEGT. CDR3 size: 15 residues. Trimming pared 5 bases from V and 5 bases from J, leaving 19 bases between. The CDR3 reads CASSNRGGPEDEQYV. CDR3 DNA sequence: TGTGCCAGCAGTAACCGAGGGGGTCCGGAAGACGAGCAGTACGTC.

The chain employs TRBV18 and TRBJ1-2; TRBD1 matches at 11 bases. Germline loops: CDR1 KGHSH, CDR2 LQKENI. CDR3 length: 15 amino acids. Trimming at V came to 6 bases and at J to 3 bases, leaving 6 bases not matched to a gene. DNA of the CDR3: TGTGCCAGCTCCCAAGGACAGGGGGCGTACTATGGCTACACCTTC. Residues: CASSQGQGAYYGYTF.

The chain combines TRBV4-3 with TRBJ1-6; D not certain. Germline loops: CDR1 LGHNA, CDR2 YSLEER. The CDR3 extends over 17 amino acids. V was shortened by 0 bases and J by 7 bases, with 16 bases between the two germline ends. The CDR3 DNA reads TGCGCCAGCAGCCAAGATAGCGCTACTGCGTGGAATTCACCCCTCCACTTT. Encoded protein: CASSQDSATAWNSPLHF.

The chain joins TRBV21-1 to TRBJ2-1; the DNA was not used to check the table's D call, TRBD1. TRBV21-1 is reported as a pseudogene. The CDR3 is 15 residues long. CDR3 DNA: TGTGCCAGCAGCGAAAGCGGGGGGTCCTACAATGAGCAGTTCTTC. This translates into CASSESGGSYNEQFF.